Shown below are 14 T cell receptor beta chains from a single sample sequenced in a study of beta chain features in type 1 diabetes. Whole-study results and caveats: Researchers report that Type 1 diabetes patients had moderately but significantly shorter TCRB CDR3s across all four CD4+ subsets.

Their cognate antigens are unknown. Reverse transcribing all isolated RNA meant expressed TCRB transcripts were sequenced. This table comes from immunoSEQ multiplex PCR, and its TCRdb copy is limited to in-frame clones, with some not included. The sample comprises about 370,000 clones, roughly 9.8% of which are singletons, and over 0.45% rests with the top ten. The source material was central memory CD4+ T cells from blood. All receptors derive from a man aged 30 to 45 with type 1 diabetes.

This clone came up a few times. The V gene is TRBV9, the J gene TRBJ2-3; D gene ambiguous. The CDR3 has 15 residues. V lost 0 bases and J 0 bases, leaving 8 bases between the germline ends. Per germline, CDR1 SGDLS and CDR2 YYNGEE. CDR3 nucleotides: TGTGCCAGCAGCGTAGCAAGCGCTAGCACAGATACGCAGTATTTT. Amino acid sequence: CASSVASASTDTQYF.

V usage is TRBV4-1 and J usage is TRBJ1-3; D ambiguous. The CDR3 is made up of 13 amino acids. Germline loops: CDR1 MGHRA, CDR2 YSYEKL. Trimming pared 1 base from V and 4 bases from J, leaving 5 bases between. The CDR3 DNA sequence: TGCGCCAGCAGCCAAGTGTCCGGAAACACCATATATTTT. It codes for CASSQVSGNTIYF.

The chain is built from TRBV7-9 and TRBJ1-3; possible D gene TRBD1, 5 bases. The CDR3 consists of 15 residues. Trimming removed 5 bases at V and 2 bases at J, with 13 bases between. The germline V gene encodes CDR1 SEHNR and CDR2 FQNEAQ (reference sequence). CDR3 amino acids: CASSLQQVTGNTIYF. In DNA, the CDR3 is TGTGCCAGCAGCCTCCAACAGGTTACTGGAAACACCATATATTTT.

This clone was observed a handful of times. The chain joins TRBV5-4 to TRBJ1-1; 7 bases align to TRBD1. Germline CDR1 and CDR2: SGHNT and YYREEE (reference sequence). This CDR3 comprises 13 residues. V shed 3 bases and J 6 bases; nucleotides not matched to a gene: 5. The CDR3 loop is CASSSRQGAEAFF. CDR3 in DNA: TGTGCCAGCAGCTCACGACAGGGCGCTGAAGCTTTCTTT.

A remark on this clone: Other DNA sequences in the same sample also yield this CDR3. CDR3 loop: CASSLGGGAYQETQYF. CDR3 bases: TGTGCCAGCAGTTTAGGTGGCGGAGCATACCAAGAGACCCAGTACTTC. The V and J genes are TRBV28 and TRBJ2-5; D ambiguous. Germline V gene lookup returns CDR1 MDHEN and CDR2 SYDVKM. V was cut by 2 bases and J by 0 bases, with 13 bases left in between. The CDR3 is 16 amino acids.

The genes are TRBV6-1 and TRBJ2-2; D call uncertain. The germline V gene encodes CDR1 MNHNS and CDR2 SASEGT. CDR3 length equals 12 residues. V lost 7 bases to trimming and J lost 1 base, with 4 bases between them. Here the CDR3 DNA reads TGTGCCAGCACAGTGAACACCGGGGAGCTGTTTTTT. It encodes CASTVNTGELFF.

The V call is TRBV5-1, the J call TRBJ2-2; D ambiguous. The CDR3 length is 15 residues. Germline CDR1 reads SGHRS; CDR2 reads YFSETQ. The ends were cut back, 1 base at V and 1 base at J, with 8 bases in the middle. The CDR3 region is CASSLTVGNTGELFF. The DNA of the CDR3 is TGCGCCAGCAGCTTGACGGTAGGGAACACCGGGGAGCTGTTTTTT.

This clone came up a few times. The chain is built from TRBV9 and TRBJ1-1, with 8 bases identical to TRBD1. Trimming removed 0 bases from V and 7 bases from J; junction bases left unmatched: 2. This CDR3 is built from 13 residues. Germline CDR1 SGDLS, CDR2 YYNGEE. CDR3 nucleotide sequence: TGTGCCAGCAGCGTAGCACAGGGGGATGAAGCTTTCTTT. Its translation is CASSVAQGDEAFF.

This clone was found a few times. The gene calls are TRBV28 and TRBJ2-7; 14 positions match TRBD2. Trimming at V came to 4 bases and at J to 7 bases, leaving 6 bases not matched to a gene. Germline V lookup: CDR1 MDHEN, CDR2 SYDVKM. CDR3 length: 15 residues. The CDR3 spells CASSWGGTSGGEQYF. CDR3 DNA sequence: TGTGCCAGCAGTTGGGGTGGGACTAGCGGGGGAGAGCAGTACTTC.

This clone was found many times. The V call is TRBV6-5, the J call TRBJ2-7; TRBD1 or TRBD2 may be the D gene (5 bases each). V lost 2 bases, J lost 5 bases, and 7 bases lay in between. The CDR3 runs 12 residues. The germline V gene encodes CDR1 MNHEY and CDR2 SVGAGI. CDR3 protein: CASSYEGNEQYF. Here the CDR3 DNA reads TGTGCCAGCAGTTACGAGGGGAACGAGCAGTACTTC.

As concerns this clone: A far larger clone is only one base removed, so a read error is likely. CDR3 DNA sequence: TGTGCCTGGAGGGTGGGGGTAGCGGGAGGGCCAAGGCAGTACTTC. It translates to CAWRVGVAGGPRQYF. The chain couples TRBV30 to TRBJ2-7; 11 bases align to TRBD2. Germline lookup yields CDR1 GTSNPN and CDR2 SVGIG (reference sequence). The CDR3 length is 15 residues. Germline trimming cut 3 bases from V and 9 bases from J; bases unmatched to any gene: 13.

This clone was counted between two and nine times. The rearrangement uses TRBV7-9 and TRBJ1-1; the D is unclear. V shed 1 base and J shed 3 bases, with 3 bases lying between them. CDR3 length equals 12 residues. In germline, CDR1 is SEHNR, CDR2 FQNEAQ (reference sequence). This CDR3 reads CASSLEDTEAFF. The CDR3 bases are TGTGCCAGCAGCTTAGAGGACACTGAAGCTTTCTTT.

This clone was recorded at least ten times. The gene calls are TRBV2 and TRBJ2-1; 14 positions match TRBD2. Looked up from germline, CDR1 is SNHLY and CDR2 is FYNNEI. The CDR3 has 17 amino acids. The V segment lost 6 bases and the J segment 5 bases; nucleotides outside the gene matches: 9. The CDR3 sequence: CASSYGTSGSGNNEQFF. The CDR3 DNA follows: TGTGCCAGCAGCTACGGGACTAGCGGGAGTGGGAACAATGAGCAGTTCTTC.

This clone was counted many times. The V gene is TRBV7-2, the J gene TRBJ2-3; D is unclear. V was trimmed by 3 bases and J by 7 bases, leaving 5 bases between them. In germline, CDR1 is SGHTA, CDR2 FQGNSA. The CDR3 covers 11 residues. CDR3 DNA: TGTGCCAGCAGCTTCCCTAATACGCAGTATTTT. Amino acids: CASSFPNTQYF.